This T cell receptor (beta chain) was sequenced in a study of shared clonotypes between healthy human individuals. Study-level background: The donors, a couple of women and three men, were aged 18 to 49. Findings of the study overall: It was observed that approximately 5% of naive CD4 clonotypes were shared across several donors. Rarefaction exposed incomplete sorted-subset sequencing despite large depth.

In the case of this clone: What it recognizes is unknown.

Profiled with immunoSEQ multiplex PCR; TCRdb holds only in-frame clones, not every one. The sample shows some 630,000 clones, approximately 96% of them seen only once. CD45RO-negative CD8 cells positively selected for CCR7 made up the naive population, which excluded terminally differentiated effector memory CD45RA+ cells. The CDR3 loop spans 13 amino acids. Germline CDR1 SEHNR, CDR2 FQNEAQ (reference sequence). Trimming took off 3 bases at V and 5 bases at J, with 10 bases between the two ends. The TCR originated in a woman between 25 and 40 years old in good health. Sequences were obtained from naive CD8+ T cells sorted from blood. The rearrangement links TRBV7-9 to TRBJ1-1; D remains unclear. CDR3 sequence (DNA): TGTGCCAGCAGCTTTGAGGAGGGAACTGAAGCTTTCTTT. It encodes CASSFEEGTEAFF.